This record looks at one T cell receptor (beta chain) sequence and its context. Its specificity is unknown. Germline CDR1 and CDR2: SGHNT and YYREEE (reference sequence). Trimming took 0 bases from V and 6 from J, leaving 13 bases between them. The CDR3 has 15 amino acids. The table came from immunoSEQ multiplex PCR; TCRdb's copy has only in-frame clones and leaves some out. Of tens of thousands of clones in the sample, over 60% were seen once. Viral peptide pools were used in the ViraFEST assay to expand antigen-specific CD4+ T cells, and sequencing came afterward. Following culture for 9 to 11 days, CD4+ T cells were isolated. This person's SARS-CoV-2 infection, confirmed by PCR, occurred between March and December 2020. This entry belongs to a study of vaccination effects on CD4 cells after COVID-19. Overall study results and limits: The study found that post-vaccine spike-reactive clones in convalescents were mainly new vaccine-induced clones.

The source is a human donor who had a prior SARS-CoV-2 infection. The chain has TRBV5-4 and TRBJ2-1; weak D call: TRBD2 (7 bases). Here the sequenced sample was CD4+ T cells from PBMCs cultured with a peptide pool, taken before COVID-19 vaccination. This chain's CDR3 is CASSLGGRGSNEQFF. The DNA of the CDR3 is TGTGCCAGCAGCTTGGGAGGGAGGGGGAGCAATGAGCAGTTCTTC.